This entry features one T cell receptor (beta chain) sequence. These data originate in a study of blood T cells in healthy people across ages. Deletions cut 3 bases from V and 4 bases from J, with 10 bases between. The CDR3 sequence is 13 residues long. The germline gives CDR1 ENHRY, CDR2 SYGVKD. A second PCR of 7 to 11 cycles used a sample-barcoded 5' primer and a J-beta primer mix. Using its own MiXCR run on the 5' RACE reads, TCRdb lists one record per CDR3 protein. Of roughly 730,000 distinct CDR3 sequences in the sample, more than 55% were seen once. The TCR sequence derives from a man aged 40-55 years in good health. The chain combines TRBV10-3 with TRBJ2-7; a weak D match, TRBD2 (7 bases). Sample: blood. CDR3 sequence: CAISDGGRYEQYF. As DNA, the CDR3 is TGTGCCATCAGTGACGGGGGGCGATACGAGCAGTACTTC.